This is a list of T cell receptor beta chains from one sample in a study of spatial heterogeneity in lung cancer. TCRdb analysed the 5' RACE reads with MiXCR anew, one entry per CDR3 protein. The sample has 20,000 to 25,000 distinct CDR3 sequences, around 8.5% seen once. The sequenced sample was lung tumor tissue, obtained at surgery. These receptors were obtained from a male donor with early-stage non-small cell lung cancer. The CDR3 runs from the conserved cysteine through the conserved F or W. The D gene is left open where the match is weak.

D,V,CDR3
TRBD2,TRBV7-3,CASSLKLAGGVDTQYF
TRBD2,TRBV5-4,CASSVTSGARETQYF
.,TRBV27,CASSPSWVQPQHF
.,TRBV28,CASSPWQPAYNEQFF
.,TRBV5-1,CASSLVQPGELFF
.,TRBV5-1,CASSWTPEVKQAFF
TRBD1,TRBV5-1,CASSPRDRALSSYEQYF
.,TRBV6-2/TRBV6-3,CATKIDSTDTQYF
TRBD1,TRBV11-2,CASSLVPTGGGTEQYF
TRBD1,TRBV5-1,CASSGGQGYTYNEQFF
.,TRBV28,CASSLPWGGSTDTQYF
TRBD2,TRBV6-4,CAKSGRVNNEQFF
.,TRBV12-3/TRBV12-4,CASSLNRAAGYTF
TRBD1,TRBV10-2,CASRQGAEGQPQHF
.,TRBV20-1,CSAAGQGHSNTEAFF
.,TRBV7-2,CASRQGRVETQYF
TRBD1,TRBV6-1,CASTGGRETQYF
.,TRBV24-1,CATSAASTRNQPQHF
TRBD1,TRBV6-6,CASSLDRGFEQFF
.,TRBV7-6,CASSFAGPGSNQPQHF
.,TRBV19,CASSIGENQPQHF
.,TRBV7-2,CASSSKNTEAFF
.,TRBV7-9,CASSLGVAGNTIYF
.,TRBV7-9,CAGERGPLGHGYTF